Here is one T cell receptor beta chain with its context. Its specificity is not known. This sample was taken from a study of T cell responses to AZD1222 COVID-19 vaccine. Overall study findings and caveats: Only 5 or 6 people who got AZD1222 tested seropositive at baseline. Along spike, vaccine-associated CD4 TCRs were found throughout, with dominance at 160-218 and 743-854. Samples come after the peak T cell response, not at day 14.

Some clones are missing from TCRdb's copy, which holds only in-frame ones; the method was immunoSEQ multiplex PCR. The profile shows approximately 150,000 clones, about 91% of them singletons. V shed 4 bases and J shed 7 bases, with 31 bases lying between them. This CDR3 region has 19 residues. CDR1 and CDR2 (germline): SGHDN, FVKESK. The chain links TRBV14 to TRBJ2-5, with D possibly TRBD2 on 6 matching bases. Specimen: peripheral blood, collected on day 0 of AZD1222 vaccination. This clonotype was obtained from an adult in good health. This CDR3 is CASSPDQEGERAWGWTQYF. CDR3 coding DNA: TGTGCCAGCAGCCCCGATCAAGAGGGCGAGCGGGCTTGGGGTTGGACCCAGTACTTC.